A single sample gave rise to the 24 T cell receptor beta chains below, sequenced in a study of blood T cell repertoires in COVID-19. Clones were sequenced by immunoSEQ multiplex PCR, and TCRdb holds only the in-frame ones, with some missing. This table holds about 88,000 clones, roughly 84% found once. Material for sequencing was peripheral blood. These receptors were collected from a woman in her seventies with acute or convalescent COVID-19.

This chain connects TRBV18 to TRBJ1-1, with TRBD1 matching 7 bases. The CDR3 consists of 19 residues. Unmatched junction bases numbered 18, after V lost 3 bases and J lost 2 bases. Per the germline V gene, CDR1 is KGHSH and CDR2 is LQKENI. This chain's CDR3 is CASSPRDSYLLPSNTEAFF. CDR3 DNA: TGTGCCAGCTCACCCCGGGACAGCTACCTTCTCCCCTCAAACACTGAAGCTTTCTTT.

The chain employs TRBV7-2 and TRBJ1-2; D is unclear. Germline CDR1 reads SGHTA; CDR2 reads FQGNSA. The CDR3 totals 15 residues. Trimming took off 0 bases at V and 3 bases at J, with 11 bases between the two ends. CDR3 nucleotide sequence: TGTGCCAGCAGCTTAGCCCGGACGGACTACTATGGCTACACCTTC. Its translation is CASSLARTDYYGYTF.

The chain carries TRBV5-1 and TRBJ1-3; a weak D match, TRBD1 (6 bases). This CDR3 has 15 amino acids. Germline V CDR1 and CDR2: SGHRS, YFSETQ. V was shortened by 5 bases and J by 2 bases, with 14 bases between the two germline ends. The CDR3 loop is CASRSTNRAGNTIYF. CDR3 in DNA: TGCGCCAGCAGGTCGACTAACAGGGCTGGAAACACCATATATTTT. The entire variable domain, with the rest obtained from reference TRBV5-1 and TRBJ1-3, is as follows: KAGVTQTPRYLIKTRGQQVTLSCSPISGHRSVSWYQQTPGQGLQFLFEYFSETQRNKGNFPGRFSGRQFSNSRSEMNVSTLELGDSALYLCASRSTNRAGNTIYFGEGSWLTVV.

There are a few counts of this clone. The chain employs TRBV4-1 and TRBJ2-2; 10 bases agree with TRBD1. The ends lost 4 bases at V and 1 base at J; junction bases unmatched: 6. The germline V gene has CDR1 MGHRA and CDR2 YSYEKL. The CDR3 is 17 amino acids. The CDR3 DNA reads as TGCGCCAGCAGCCTCTGGACAGGGGGTTTGAACACCGGGGAGCTGTTTTTT. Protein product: CASSLWTGGLNTGELFF.

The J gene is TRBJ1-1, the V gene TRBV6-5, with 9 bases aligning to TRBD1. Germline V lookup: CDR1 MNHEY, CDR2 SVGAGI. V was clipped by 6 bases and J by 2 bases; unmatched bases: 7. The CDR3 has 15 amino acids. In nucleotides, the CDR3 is TGTGCCAGCAGGCCTACGGGACAGGGAAACACTGAAGCTTTCTTT. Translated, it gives CASRPTGQGNTEAFF.

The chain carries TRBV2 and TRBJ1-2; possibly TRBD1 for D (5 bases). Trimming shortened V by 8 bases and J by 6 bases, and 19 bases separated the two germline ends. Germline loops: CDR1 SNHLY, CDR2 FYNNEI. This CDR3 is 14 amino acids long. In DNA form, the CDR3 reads TGTGCCAGCCTAAACGACGGGGGTTTCAATGGCTACACCTTC. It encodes CASLNDGGFNGYTF.

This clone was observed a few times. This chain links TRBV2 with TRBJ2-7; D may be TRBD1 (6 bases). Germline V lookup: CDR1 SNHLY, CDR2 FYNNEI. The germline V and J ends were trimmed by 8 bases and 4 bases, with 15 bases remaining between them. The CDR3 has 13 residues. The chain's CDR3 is CASGAGASYEQYV. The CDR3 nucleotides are TGTGCCAGCGGGGCAGGGGCGAGTTACGAGCAGTACGTC.

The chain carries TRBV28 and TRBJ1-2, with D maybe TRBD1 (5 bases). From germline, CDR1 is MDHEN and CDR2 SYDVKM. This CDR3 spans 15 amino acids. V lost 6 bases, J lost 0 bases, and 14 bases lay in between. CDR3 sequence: CASRRRGGANYGYTF. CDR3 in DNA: TGTGCCAGCAGACGGCGGGGGGGAGCTAACTATGGCTACACCTTC.

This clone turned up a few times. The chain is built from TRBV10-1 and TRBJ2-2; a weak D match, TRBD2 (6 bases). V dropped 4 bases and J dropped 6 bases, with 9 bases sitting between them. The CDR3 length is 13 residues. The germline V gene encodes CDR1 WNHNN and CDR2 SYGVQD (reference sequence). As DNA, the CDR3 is TGCGCCAGCAGTGCCCGGGAGCCCGGGGAGCTGTTTTTT. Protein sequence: CASSAREPGELFF.

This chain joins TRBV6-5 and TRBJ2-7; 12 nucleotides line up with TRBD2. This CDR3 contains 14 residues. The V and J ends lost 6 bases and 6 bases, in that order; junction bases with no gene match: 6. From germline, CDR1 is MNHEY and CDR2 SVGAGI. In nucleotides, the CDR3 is TGTGCCAGCAGGACACTAGCGGGAGGCGGCGAGCAGTACGTC. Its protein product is CASRTLAGGGEQYV.

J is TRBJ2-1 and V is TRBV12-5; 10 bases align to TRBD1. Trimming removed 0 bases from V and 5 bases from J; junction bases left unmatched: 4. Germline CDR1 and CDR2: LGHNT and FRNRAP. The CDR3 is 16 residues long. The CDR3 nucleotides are TGTGCTAGTGGTTTGGTAAGACAGGGGGCTAACAATGAGCAGTTCTTC. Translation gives CASGLVRQGANNEQFF.

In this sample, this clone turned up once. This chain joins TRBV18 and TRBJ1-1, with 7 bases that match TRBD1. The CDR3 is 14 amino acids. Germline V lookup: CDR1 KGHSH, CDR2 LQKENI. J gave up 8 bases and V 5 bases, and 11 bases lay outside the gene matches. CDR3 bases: TGTGCCAGCTCATCCTCAGGGGGAAGACTGGAAGCTTTCTTT. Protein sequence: CASSSSGGRLEAFF.

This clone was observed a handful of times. The CDR3 region has the DNA TGTGCCAGCAGCCAAGATCGCGGTGAGCAGTTCTTC. Its protein product is CASSQDRGEQFF. The V gene is TRBV3-1 (or the pseudogene TRBV3-2), the J gene TRBJ2-1, with D unclear. CDR1 LGHDT and CDR2 YNNKEL come from the germline V gene (reference sequence). Trimming took off 0 bases at V and 9 bases at J, with 6 bases between the two ends. The CDR3 covers 12 residues.

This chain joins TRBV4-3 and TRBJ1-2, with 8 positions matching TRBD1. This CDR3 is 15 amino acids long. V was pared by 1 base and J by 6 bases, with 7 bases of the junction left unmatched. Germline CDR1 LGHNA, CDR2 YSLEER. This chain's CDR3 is CASSQGEGQGHGYTF. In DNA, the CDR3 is TGCGCCAGCAGCCAAGGGGAAGGACAGGGTCATGGCTACACCTTC.

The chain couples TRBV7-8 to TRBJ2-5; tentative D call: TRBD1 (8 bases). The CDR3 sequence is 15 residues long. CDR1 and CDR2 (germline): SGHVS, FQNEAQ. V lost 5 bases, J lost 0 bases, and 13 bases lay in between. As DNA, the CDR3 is TGTGCCAGCAGCCGGGGGGACAGGTACCAAGAGACCCAGTACTTC. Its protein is CASSRGDRYQETQYF. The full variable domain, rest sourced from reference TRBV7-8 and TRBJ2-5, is GAGVSQSPRYKVAKRGQDVALRCDPISGHVSLFWYQQALGQGPEFLTYFQNEAQLDKSGLPSDRFFAERPEGSVSTLKIQRTQQEDSAVYLCASSRGDRYQETQYFGPGTRLLVL.

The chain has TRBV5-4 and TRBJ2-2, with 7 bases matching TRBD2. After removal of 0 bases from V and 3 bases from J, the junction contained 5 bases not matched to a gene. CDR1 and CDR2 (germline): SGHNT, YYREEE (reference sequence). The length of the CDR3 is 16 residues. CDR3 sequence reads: CASSLATSADTGELFF. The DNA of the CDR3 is TGTGCCAGCAGCTTGGCAACTAGCGCTGACACCGGGGAGCTGTTTTTT.

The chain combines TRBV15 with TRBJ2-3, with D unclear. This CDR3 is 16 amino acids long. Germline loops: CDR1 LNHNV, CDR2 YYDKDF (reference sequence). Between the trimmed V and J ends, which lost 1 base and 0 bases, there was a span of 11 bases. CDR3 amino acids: CATSRALLLSTDTQYF. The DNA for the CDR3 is TGTGCCACCAGCAGAGCCCTACTTCTTAGCACAGATACGCAGTATTTT.

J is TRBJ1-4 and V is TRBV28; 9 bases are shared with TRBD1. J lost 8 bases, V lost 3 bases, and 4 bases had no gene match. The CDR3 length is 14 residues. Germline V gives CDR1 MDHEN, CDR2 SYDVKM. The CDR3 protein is CASSLTGGGEKLFF. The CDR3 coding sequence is TGTGCCAGCAGTTTGACAGGGGGTGGCGAAAAACTGTTTTTT.

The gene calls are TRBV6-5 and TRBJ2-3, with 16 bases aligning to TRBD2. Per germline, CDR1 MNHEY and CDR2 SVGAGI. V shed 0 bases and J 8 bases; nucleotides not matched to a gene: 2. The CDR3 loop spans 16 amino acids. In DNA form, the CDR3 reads TGTGCCAGCAGTTACTCGGGACTAGCGGGGGGGTCTACGCAGTATTTT. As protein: CASSYSGLAGGSTQYF.

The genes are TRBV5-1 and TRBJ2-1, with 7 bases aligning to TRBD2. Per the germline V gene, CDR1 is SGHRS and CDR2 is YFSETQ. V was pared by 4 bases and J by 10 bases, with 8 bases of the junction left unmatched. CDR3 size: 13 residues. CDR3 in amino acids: CASSGSGAGEQFF. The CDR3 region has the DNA TGCGCCAGCAGCGGGTCGGGAGCGGGGGAGCAGTTCTTC.

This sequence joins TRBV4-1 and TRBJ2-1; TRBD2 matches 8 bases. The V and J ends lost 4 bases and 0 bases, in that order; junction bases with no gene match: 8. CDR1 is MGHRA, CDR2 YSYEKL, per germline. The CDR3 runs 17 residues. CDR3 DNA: TGCGCCAGCAGCCCGCGGGGGGCCCTACTCTCCTACAATGAGCAGTTCTTC. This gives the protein CASSPRGALLSYNEQFF.

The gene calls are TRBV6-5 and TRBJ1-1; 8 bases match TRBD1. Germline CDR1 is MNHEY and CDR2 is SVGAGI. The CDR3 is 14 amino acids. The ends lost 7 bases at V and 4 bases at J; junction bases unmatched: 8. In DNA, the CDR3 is TGTGCCAGCAAATGGACAGGGTTGACCACTGAAGCTTTCTTT. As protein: CASKWTGLTTEAFF.

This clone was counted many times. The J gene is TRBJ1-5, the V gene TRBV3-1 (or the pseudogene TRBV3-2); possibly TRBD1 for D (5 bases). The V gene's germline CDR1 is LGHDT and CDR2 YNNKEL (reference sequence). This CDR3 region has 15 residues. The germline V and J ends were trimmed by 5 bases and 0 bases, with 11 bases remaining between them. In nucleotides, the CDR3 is TGTGCCAGCAGCGCCTCAGGGTCTAGCAATCAGCCCCAGCATTTT. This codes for CASSASGSSNQPQHF.

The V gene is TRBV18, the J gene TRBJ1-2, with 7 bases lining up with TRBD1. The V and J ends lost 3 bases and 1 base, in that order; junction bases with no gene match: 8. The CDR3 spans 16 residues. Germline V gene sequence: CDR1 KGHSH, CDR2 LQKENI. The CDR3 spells CASSPVKQGNNYGYTF. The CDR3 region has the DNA TGTGCCAGCTCACCTGTTAAACAGGGGAATAACTATGGCTACACCTTC.